Reported below is one T cell receptor beta chain. In the PCR, 60 Vbeta and 13 Jbeta primers were used. Profiled with immunoSEQ multiplex PCR; TCRdb holds only in-frame clones, not every one. The sample shows roughly 150,000 clones, 65% to 85% of them seen only once. The data were obtained in a study of cytomegalovirus exposure and HLA in healthy donors. CDR1 KGHSH and CDR2 LQKENI come from the germline V gene. The CDR3 runs to 16 residues. Trimming cost V 3 bases and J 7 bases; bases outside gene matches: 8. The TCR was taken from a male donor in good health and CMV-seronegative. Sample: PBMCs. V gene TRBV18 combines with J gene TRBJ2-1; 11 bases fit TRBD2. The CDR3 protein is CASSPNLAGGGNEQFF. The CDR3 nucleotides are TGTGCCAGCTCACCGAATCTAGCGGGGGGCGGGAATGAGCAGTTCTTC.